At least ten counts were recorded for the clone carrying this TCR beta chain. TCRdb reanalyzed the PCR reads with MiXCR. This sample has more than 30,000 clones, with 15% to 20% found just once. Among the patients, none had received any treatment before thyroid surgery. Germline V CDR1 and CDR2: LNHDA, SQIVND (reference sequence). The CDR3 has 12 residues. V lost 9 bases and J lost 7, with 10 bases in between. These data are taken from a study of metastatic and nonmetastatic thyroid tumors. Study overall: Both malignant and benign thyroid patients supplied peripheral blood and tumor or nodule tissue samples, across which the repertoires of these patients were then compared.

This TCR was recovered from a female donor with papillary thyroid cancer or a benign thyroid nodule (not recorded which). Some clones in this sample may be carry-over from other donors' samples. The chain couples TRBV19 to TRBJ1-6; D not certain. The sequenced material came from blood. The CDR3 is CARGSGNSPLHF. CDR3 in DNA: TGTGCCAGAGGATCGGGGAATTCACCCCTCCACTTT.